This T cell receptor (beta chain) was documented in a study of OX40 agonist ivuxolimab in advanced cancers. Per germline, CDR1 SEHNR and CDR2 FQNEAQ (reference sequence). The CDR3 covers 14 residues. Clones were sequenced by immunoSEQ multiplex PCR, and TCRdb holds only the in-frame ones, with some missing. Here the sample spans fewer than 100,000 clones, 84% being singletons. Regarding this clone: At one boundary the junction diverges from the germline segment, which might be a read error.

The chain links TRBV7-9 to TRBJ2-5; no firm D call. Material: CD4+ or CD8+ T cells sorted from blood, obtained in a trial of the OX40 agonist ivuxolimab. The receptor was derived from an adult with an advanced solid tumor such as melanoma, head and neck, liver or kidney cancer. The CDR3: CASSIAFLGETQYF. In DNA, the CDR3 is TGTGCCAGCAGCATAGCCTTTTTGGGAGAGACCCAGTACTTC.